This T cell receptor beta chain was recorded in a study of CD4 T cells in relation to SARS-CoV-2 and coronaviruses. Study results and limitations: The cross-reactivity analysis covered only spike protein, not other viral proteins.

Sequenced by immunoSEQ multiplex PCR; TCRdb stores in-frame clones only, minus some. The sample has around 18,000 clones; approximately 80% are singletons. This CDR3 is built from 13 residues. Per the germline V gene, CDR1 is MNHEY and CDR2 is SMNVEV (reference sequence). V shed 8 bases and J shed 3 bases, with 11 bases lying between them. Unexposed donor CD4+ T cells date from about 2011-2018, before the COVID-19 pandemic. The cells were cultured for approximately 10 days before CD4+ T cells were isolated. PBMCs were plated at roughly 2 million per well in IL-2-containing medium. A word on this clone: As yet, its antigen is unknown.

The specimen sequenced was CD4+ T cells from PBMCs, cultured in vitro. The V call is TRBV27, the J call TRBJ2-1; D is possibly TRBD2 (6 bases). The clonotype comes from a human donor in good health. This CDR3 reads CASGLDYYNEQFF. The DNA of the CDR3 is TGTGCCAGCGGACTGGACTACTACAATGAGCAGTTCTTC.